This TCR beta chain was sequenced in a study of cytomegalovirus exposure and HLA in healthy donors. Whole-study results and caveats: In all likelihood, a cluster of highly shared sequence variants was a sequencing artifact.

It was with 60 Vbeta and 13 Jbeta primers that the PCR ran. This table comes from immunoSEQ multiplex PCR, and its TCRdb copy is limited to in-frame clones, with some not included. The sample contains some 45,000 clones, around three quarters of which appear only once. Comments on this clone: Its specificity is unknown.

Sample: PBMCs. The receptor comes from a man aged 25 to 40 in good health and CMV-seronegative.

In nucleotides, the CDR3 is TGTGCCAGCAGCTTAGCAGGGGGCAACACTGAAGCTTTCTTT. As protein: CASSLAGGNTEAFF. This chain connects TRBV11-2 to TRBJ1-1; 8 bases line up with TRBD1. The germline CDR1 and CDR2 sequences are SGHAT and FQNNGV. V shed 1 base and J 2 bases; nucleotides not matched to a gene: 0. The CDR3 has 14 residues.